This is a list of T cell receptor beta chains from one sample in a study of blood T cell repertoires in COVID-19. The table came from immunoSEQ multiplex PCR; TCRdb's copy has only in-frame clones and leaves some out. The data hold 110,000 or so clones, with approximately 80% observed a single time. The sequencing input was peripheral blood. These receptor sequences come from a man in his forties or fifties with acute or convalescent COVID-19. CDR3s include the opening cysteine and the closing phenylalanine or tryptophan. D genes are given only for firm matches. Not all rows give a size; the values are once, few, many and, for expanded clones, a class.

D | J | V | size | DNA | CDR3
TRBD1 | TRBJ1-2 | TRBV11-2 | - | TGTGCCAGCAGCTTAGCCCCGGGACAGGTCCCCTATGGCTACACCTTC | CASSLAPGQVPYGYTF
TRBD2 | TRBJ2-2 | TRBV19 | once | TGTGCCAGTAGTTTCCCACTAGCGGGGGGTTACACCGGGGAGCTGTTTTTT | CASSFPLAGGYTGELFF
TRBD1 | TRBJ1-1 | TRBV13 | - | TGTGCCAGCAGCCCCGGACAGGTGGATGAAGCTTTCTTT | CASSPGQVDEAFF
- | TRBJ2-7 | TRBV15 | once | TGTGCCACCAGCGCGGGCCTCGTCTACGAGCAGTACTTC | CATSAGLVYEQYF
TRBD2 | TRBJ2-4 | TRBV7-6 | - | TGTGCCAGCAGCCCCCTAGCGGGATCTGGATTGAACATTCAGTACTTC | CASSPLAGSGLNIQYF
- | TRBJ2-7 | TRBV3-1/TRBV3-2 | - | TGTGCCAGCAGCCTTTCCCAGGCCGAGCAGTACTTC | CASSLSQAEQYF
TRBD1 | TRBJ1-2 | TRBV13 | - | TGTGCCAGCAGCTCAAGGGACAGGCCCGACTATGGCTACACCTTC | CASSSRDRPDYGYTF
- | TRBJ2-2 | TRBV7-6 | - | TGTGCCAGCAGCTTAGTGGGGGCCCGGGAGCTGTTTTTT | CASSLVGARELFF
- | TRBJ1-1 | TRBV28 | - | TGTGCCAGCAGTAGGGGTGAAGCTTTCTTT | CASSRGEAFF
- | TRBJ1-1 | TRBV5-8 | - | TGTGCCAGCAGCTTGGTTCGGCCAACGGGTGAAGCTTTCTTT | CASSLVRPTGEAFF
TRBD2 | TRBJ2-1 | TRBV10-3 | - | TGTGCCACCCGGGACTACCAGTACAATGAGCAGTTCTTC | CATRDYQYNEQFF
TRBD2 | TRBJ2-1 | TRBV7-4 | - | TGTGCCAGCAGCCCTCGGACTAGCGGGAACTTTAGCTCCTACAATGAGCAGTTCTTC | CASSPRTSGNFSSYNEQFF
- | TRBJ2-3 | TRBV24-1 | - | TGTGCCACCAGTGATTCGCAGGGAACAGATACGCAGTATTTT | CATSDSQGTDTQYF
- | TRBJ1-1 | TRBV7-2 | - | TGTGCCAGCAGCTTAGGACTGACAGGTAATAGGGACACTGAAGCTTTCTTT | CASSLGLTGNRDTEAFF
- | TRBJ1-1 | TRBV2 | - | TGTGCCAGCAGTGAATTCGGTGCTTTGAACACTGAAGCTTTCTTT | CASSEFGALNTEAFF
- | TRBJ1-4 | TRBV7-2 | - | TGTGCCAGCAGCCCCCTCGGAGTGAAACTGTTTTTT | CASSPLGVKLFF
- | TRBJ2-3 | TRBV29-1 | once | TGCAGCGTCCTGACAGACCTAGGAGATACGCAGTATTTT | CSVLTDLGDTQYF
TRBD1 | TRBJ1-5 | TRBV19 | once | TGTGCCAGTAGTCAGATGTGGGACAGGGGATATCAGCCCCAGCATTTT | CASSQMWDRGYQPQHF
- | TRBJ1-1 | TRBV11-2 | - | TGTGCCAGCAGCTTCTCGGGTTGGAACACTGAAGCTTTCTTT | CASSFSGWNTEAFF
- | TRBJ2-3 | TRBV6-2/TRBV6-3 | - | TGTGCCAGCAGTTACTCGCGGTCACGCACAGATACGCAGTATTTT | CASSYSRSRTDTQYF
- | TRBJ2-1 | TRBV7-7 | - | TGTGCCAGCAGCCCTTCAAGTAACAGGGCTCATGAGCAGTTCTTC | CASSPSSNRAHEQFF
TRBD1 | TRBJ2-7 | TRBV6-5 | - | TGTGCCAGCAGTTACCTAGGGACAGGGAAAGGCTACGAGCAGTACTTC | CASSYLGTGKGYEQYF
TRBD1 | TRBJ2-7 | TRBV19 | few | TGTGCCAGTCTGGGACAGGATACCTACGAGCAGTACTTC | CASLGQDTYEQYF
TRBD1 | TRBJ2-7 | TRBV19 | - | TGTGCCAGTAGTATCGGGGCCACAGGGGGCTACGAGCAGTACTTC | CASSIGATGGYEQYF
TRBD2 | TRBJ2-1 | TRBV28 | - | TGTGCCGCCGGGACTAGCGGAAACAATGAGCAGTTCTTC | CAAGTSGNNEQFF
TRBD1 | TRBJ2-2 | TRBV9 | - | TGTGCCAGCAGCGTAGGTAGGGGGCGGACCGGGGAGCTGTTTTTT | CASSVGRGRTGELFF
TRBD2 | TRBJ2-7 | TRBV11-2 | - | TGTGCCAGCAGCCCAGGGATAATGCGGCGGGAGGCCGAGCAGTACTTC | CASSPGIMRREAEQYF
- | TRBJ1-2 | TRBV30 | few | TGTGCCTGGAGTGTACGGGGGGGCCTAGGCTACACCTTC | CAWSVRGGLGYTF
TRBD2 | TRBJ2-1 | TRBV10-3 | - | TGTGCCATCAGTGAGGCATCGGGACTAGGGGTAAACAATGAGCAGTTCTTC | CAISEASGLGVNNEQFF
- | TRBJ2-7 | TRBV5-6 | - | TGTGCCAGCAGCTTGGCAGGGTGGAACGAGCAGTACTTC | CASSLAGWNEQYF
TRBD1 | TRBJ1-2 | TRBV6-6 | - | TGTGCCAGCAGCTTCCGCCTGGGGACAGCGAATGGCTACACCTTC | CASSFRLGTANGYTF
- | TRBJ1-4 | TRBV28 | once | TGTGCCAGCAGTTCTAGAACAGGGATGGAAGGCGAAAAACTGTTTTTT | CASSSRTGMEGEKLFF
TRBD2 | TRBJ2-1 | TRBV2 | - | TGTGCCAGCAGGAGGGGACTAATCAGGGACAATGAGCAGTTCTTC | CASRRGLIRDNEQFF
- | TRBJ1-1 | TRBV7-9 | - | TGTGCCAGCAGCCCCACCCGGGGAAGGGACACTGAAGCTTTCTTT | CASSPTRGRDTEAFF
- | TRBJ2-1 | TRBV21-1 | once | TGTGCCAGCAGCGGGGGGGACTCCTACAATGAGCAGTTCTTC | CASSGGDSYNEQFF
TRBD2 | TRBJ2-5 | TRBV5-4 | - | TGTGCCAGCAGCTTGTTGGGAGGGAGACAAGAGACCCAGTACTTC | CASSLLGGRQETQYF
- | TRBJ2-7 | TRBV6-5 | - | TGTGCCAGCAGTTACTCAGGCGGGCCTAGCTACGAGCAGTACTTC | CASSYSGGPSYEQYF
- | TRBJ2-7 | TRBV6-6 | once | TGTGCCAGCAGCCCCCCAGCCTACGAGCAGTACTTC | CASSPPAYEQYF
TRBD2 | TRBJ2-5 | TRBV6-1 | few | TGTGCCAGCAGTGAGACTAGCGGCCAAGAGACCCAGTACTTC | CASSETSGQETQYF
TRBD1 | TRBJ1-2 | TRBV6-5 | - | TGTGCCAGCAGTCCTGGACAGGGAGGGTATGGCTACACCTTC | CASSPGQGGYGYTF
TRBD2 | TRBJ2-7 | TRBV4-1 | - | TGCGCCAGCAGCCAAGAGACTAGCGGGAGGGCGGTTCGCTACGAGCAGTACTTC | CASSQETSGRAVRYEQYF